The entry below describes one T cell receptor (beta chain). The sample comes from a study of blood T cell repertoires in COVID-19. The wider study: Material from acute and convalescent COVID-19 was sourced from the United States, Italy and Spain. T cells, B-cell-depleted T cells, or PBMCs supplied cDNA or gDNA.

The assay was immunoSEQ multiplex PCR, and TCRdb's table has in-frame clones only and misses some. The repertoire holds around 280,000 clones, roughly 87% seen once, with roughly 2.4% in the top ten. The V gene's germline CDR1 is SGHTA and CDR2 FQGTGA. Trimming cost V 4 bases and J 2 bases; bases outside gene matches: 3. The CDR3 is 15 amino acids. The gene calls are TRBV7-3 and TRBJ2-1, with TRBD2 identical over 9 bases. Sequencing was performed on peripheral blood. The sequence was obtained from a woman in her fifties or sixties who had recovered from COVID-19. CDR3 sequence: CASSSGLATYNEQFF. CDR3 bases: TGTGCCAGCAGCTCCGGACTAGCGACCTACAATGAGCAGTTCTTC.